One sample yielded the 14 T cell receptor beta chains listed below, sequenced in a study of Ad26.COV2.S vaccination and SARS-CoV-2 variants. Data came from immunoSEQ multiplex PCR; TCRdb stores just in-frame clones and leaves some out. The sample gives under 600,000 clones, 80% to 90% of which show up once; 1.5% to 2% is in the top ten. Treatment in this sample: around 19 received Ad26.COV2.S at low or high dose, single or two shots; several received placebo; per-sample allocation not given. Following the first vaccine or placebo injection, samples were taken on day 63. This sample comprised peripheral blood, obtained in a trial of Ad26.COV2.S vaccine versus placebo. All receptors come from a person between 18 and 65 years old who received the Ad26.COV2.S COVID-19 vaccine or a placebo.

A note on this clone: One junction end does not reproduce the germline sequence, and a read error may be involved. This chain links TRBV11-2 with TRBJ2-1; 10 bases line up with TRBD2. CDR1 and CDR2 (germline): SGHAT, FQNNGV. The CDR3 sequence is 15 residues long. CDR3 sequence (DNA): TGTGCCAGCAGGTTAGCGGGAGGAAACTACAATGAGCAGTTCTTC. Its translation: CASRLAGGNYNEQFF.

The chain links TRBV2 to TRBJ2-7, with D perhaps matching TRBD1 (6 bases). CDR1 and CDR2 from the germline V gene are SNHLY and FYNNEI. V was clipped by 8 bases and J by 5 bases, with 19 bases between them. The CDR3 runs to 14 residues. The CDR3 loop is CASSRGTVRDEQYF. The DNA for the CDR3 is TGTGCCAGCTCCAGGGGAACAGTAAGGGACGAGCAGTACTTC.

V is TRBV7-8 and J is TRBJ2-7; 8 positions match TRBD2. Germline V gives CDR1 SGHVS, CDR2 FQNEAQ. The CDR3 has 14 amino acids. The V gene end was trimmed by 3 bases and the J gene end by 4 bases; junction bases not matched to a gene: 5. This CDR3 reads CASSLVAGNYEQYF. CDR3 bases: TGTGCCAGCAGCTTGGTAGCGGGGAATTACGAGCAGTACTTC.

The rearrangement links TRBV3-1 (or the pseudogene TRBV3-2) to TRBJ2-3; D is possibly TRBD2 (5 bases). The CDR3 contains 16 residues. The V gene lost 1 base and the J gene lost 0 bases, with 11 bases spanning the gap. Germline V gene lookup returns CDR1 LGHDT and CDR2 YNNKEL (reference sequence). DNA for the CDR3: TGTGCCAGCAGCCAAGCGGGGTCTCTTAGCACAGATACGCAGTATTTT. Translated: CASSQAGSLSTDTQYF.

The J gene is TRBJ2-2, the V gene TRBV7-3, with 12 positions matching TRBD2. Germline CDR1 and CDR2: SGHTA and FQGTGA. The junction had 1 base not matched to a gene; V was cut back by 0 bases and J by 2 bases. The CDR3 is 17 amino acids. The CDR3 here is CASSLTLAGGNTGELFF. CDR3 in DNA: TGTGCCAGCAGCTTAACACTAGCGGGGGGAAACACCGGGGAGCTGTTTTTT.

The CDR3 loop reads CASSRPVRRQRGEQYF. The CDR3 DNA reads as TGTGCCAGCAGCCGACCGGTCAGGAGACAGCGGGGCGAGCAGTACTTC. This chain connects TRBV3-1 (or the pseudogene TRBV3-2) to TRBJ2-7; 7 bases align to TRBD2. The CDR3 runs 16 residues. The junction had 15 bases not matched to a gene; V was cut back by 4 bases and J by 6 bases. Looked up from germline, CDR1 is LGHDT and CDR2 is YNNKEL (reference sequence).

This chain connects TRBV4-1 to TRBJ1-4; TRBD1 matches at 7 bases. CDR3 length equals 15 residues. Germline V lookup: CDR1 MGHRA, CDR2 YSYEKL. Trimming cost V 1 base and J 3 bases; bases outside gene matches: 2. The CDR3 coding sequence is TGCGCCAGCAGCCAAGTTGGGACAGCTAATGAAAAACTGTTTTTT. It is translated as CASSQVGTANEKLFF.

The chain joins TRBV7-9 to TRBJ1-2, with 8 bases matching TRBD1. V was clipped by 0 bases and J by 4 bases; unmatched bases: 7. Germline lookup yields CDR1 SEHNR and CDR2 FQNEAQ (reference sequence). The CDR3 has 16 amino acids. In DNA form, the CDR3 reads TGTGCCAGCAGCTTAGCGTCGGGACAGGCAACCTATGGCTACACCTTC. This encodes CASSLASGQATYGYTF.

J is TRBJ1-5 and V is TRBV12-3 or TRBV12-4; a possible D gene is TRBD1 (5 bases). Trimming removed 6 bases from V and 7 bases from J, with 10 bases in between. The CDR3 contains 12 residues. The CDR3 nucleotides are TGTGCCAGCAGACAAGACAGCCAGCCCCAGCATTTT. This encodes CASRQDSQPQHF.

The rearrangement joins TRBV11-2 to TRBJ1-2; D is perhaps TRBD1 (6 bases). The CDR3 covers 15 residues. V was shortened by 2 bases and J by 6 bases, with 16 bases between the two germline ends. The germline V gene has CDR1 SGHAT and CDR2 FQNNGV. CDR3 coding DNA: TGTGCCAGCAGCTTATCGCGGGGGACATCCCATGGCTACACCTTC. Translating gives CASSLSRGTSHGYTF.

The V call is TRBV7-2, the J call TRBJ1-6; tentatively, D is TRBD1 (6 bases). The germline V gene encodes CDR1 SGHTA and CDR2 FQGNSA. V lost 2 bases and J 9 bases, leaving 14 bases between the germline ends. CDR3 length equals 15 residues. CDR3 loop: CASSLSHRERSPLHF. In DNA, the CDR3 is TGTGCCAGCAGCTTATCGCACAGGGAGCGTTCACCCCTCCACTTT.

The chain carries TRBV6-5 and TRBJ2-6; no definite D call. The ends were cut back, 6 bases at V and 0 bases at J, with 9 bases in the middle. Germline lookup yields CDR1 MNHEY and CDR2 SVGAGI. The CDR3 is made up of 15 amino acids. Written as DNA, the CDR3 is TGTGCCAGCAGCCGGCTGTTCTCTGGGGCCAACGTCCTGACTTTC. Encoded protein: CASSRLFSGANVLTF.

On this clone itself: Different DNA sequences within this sample yield the same CDR3. The V and J genes are TRBV5-1 and TRBJ2-7, with 8 bases lining up with TRBD2. Trimming removed 0 bases from V and 4 bases from J; junction bases left unmatched: 3. The CDR3 is 14 residues long. Germline values: CDR1 SGHRS, CDR2 YFSETQ. The CDR3 nucleotides read TGCGCCAGCAGCTTGGCCGGGAGGGGTTACGAGCAGTACTTC. It encodes CASSLAGRGYEQYF.

The gene calls are TRBV9 and TRBJ2-4; a weak D match, TRBD1 (5 bases). Germline values: CDR1 SGDLS, CDR2 YYNGEE. The CDR3 sequence is 16 residues long. Trimming removed 0 bases at V and 0 bases at J, with 10 bases between. CDR3 nucleotides: TGTGCCAGCAGCGTAGGACAGAATATAGCCAAAAACATTCAGTACTTC. Translation gives CASSVGQNIAKNIQYF.